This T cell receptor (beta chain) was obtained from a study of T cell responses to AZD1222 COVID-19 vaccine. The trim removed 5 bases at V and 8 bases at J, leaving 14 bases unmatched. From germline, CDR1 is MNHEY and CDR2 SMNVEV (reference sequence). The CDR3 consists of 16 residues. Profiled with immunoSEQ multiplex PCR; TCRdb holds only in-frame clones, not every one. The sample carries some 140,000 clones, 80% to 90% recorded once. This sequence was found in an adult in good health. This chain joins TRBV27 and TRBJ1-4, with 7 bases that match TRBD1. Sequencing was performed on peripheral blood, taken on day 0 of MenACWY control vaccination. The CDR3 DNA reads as TGTGCCAGCAGTCCCCTCAGGGAGGGGACAGTCGAAAAACTGTTTTTT. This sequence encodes CASSPLREGTVEKLFF.